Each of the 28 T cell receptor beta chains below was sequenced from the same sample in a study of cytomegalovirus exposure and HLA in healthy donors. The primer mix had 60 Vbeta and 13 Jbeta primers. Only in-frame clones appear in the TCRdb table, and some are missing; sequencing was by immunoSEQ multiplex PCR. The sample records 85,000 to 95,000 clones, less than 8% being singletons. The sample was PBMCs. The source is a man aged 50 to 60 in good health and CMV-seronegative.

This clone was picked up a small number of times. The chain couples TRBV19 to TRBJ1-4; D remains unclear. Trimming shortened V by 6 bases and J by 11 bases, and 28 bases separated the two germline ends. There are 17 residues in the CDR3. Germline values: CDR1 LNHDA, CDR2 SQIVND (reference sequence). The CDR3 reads CASRGTEDPPHPGKLFF. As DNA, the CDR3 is TGTGCCAGTAGGGGAACGGAGGACCCTCCCCACCCCGGGAAACTGTTTTTT.

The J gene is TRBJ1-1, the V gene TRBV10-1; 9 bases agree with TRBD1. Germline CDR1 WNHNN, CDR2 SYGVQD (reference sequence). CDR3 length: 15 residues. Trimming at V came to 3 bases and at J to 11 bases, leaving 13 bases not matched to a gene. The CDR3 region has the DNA TGCGCCAGCAGTGACTCCTCGGGACAGGGCGCGCGGGCTTTCTTT. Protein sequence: CASSDSSGQGARAFF.

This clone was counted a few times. The CDR3 nucleotides are TGTGCCAGCAGCCGGGGGAGTAGATGGATGAACACTGAAGCTTTCTTT. Its translation: CASSRGSRWMNTEAFF. This chain links TRBV11-2 with TRBJ1-1; D may be TRBD1 (5 bases). This CDR3 is built from 16 residues. Germline loops: CDR1 SGHAT, CDR2 FQNNGV. V was trimmed by 5 bases and J by 0 bases, leaving 16 bases between them. The full variable domain, in which reference TRBV11-2 and TRBJ1-1 provide the parts outside the CDR3, is EAGVAQSPRYKIIEKRQSVAFWCNPISGHATLYWYQQILGQGPKLLIQFQNNGVVDDSQLPKDRFSAERLKGVDSTLKIQPAKLEDSAVYLCASSRGSRWMNTEAFFGQGTRLTVV.

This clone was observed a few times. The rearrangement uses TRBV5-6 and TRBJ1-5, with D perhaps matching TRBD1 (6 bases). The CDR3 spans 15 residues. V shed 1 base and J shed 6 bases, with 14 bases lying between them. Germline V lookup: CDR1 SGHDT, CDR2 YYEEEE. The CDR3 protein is CASSLKGDWGQPQHF. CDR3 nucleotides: TGTGCCAGCAGCTTGAAGGGGGATTGGGGTCAGCCCCAGCATTTT.

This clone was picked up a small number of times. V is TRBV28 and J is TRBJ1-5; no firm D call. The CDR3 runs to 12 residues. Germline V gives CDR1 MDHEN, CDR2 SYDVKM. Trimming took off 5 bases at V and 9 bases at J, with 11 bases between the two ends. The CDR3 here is CASSPLPGPQHF. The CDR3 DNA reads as TGTGCCAGCAGTCCCCTCCCGGGGCCCCAGCATTTT. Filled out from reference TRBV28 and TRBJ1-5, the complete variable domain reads DVKVTQSSRYLVKRTGEKVFLECVQDMDHENMFWYRQDPGLGLRLIYFSYDVKMKEKGDIPEGYSVSREKKERFSLILESASTNQTSMYLCASSPLPGPQHFGDGTRLSIL.

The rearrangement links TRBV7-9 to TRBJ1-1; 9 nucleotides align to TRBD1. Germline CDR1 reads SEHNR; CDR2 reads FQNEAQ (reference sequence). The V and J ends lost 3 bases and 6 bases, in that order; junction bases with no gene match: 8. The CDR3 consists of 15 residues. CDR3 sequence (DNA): TGTGCCAGCAGCTTTAAACAGGGGGCAGGCGCTGAAGCTTTCTTT. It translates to CASSFKQGAGAEAFF.

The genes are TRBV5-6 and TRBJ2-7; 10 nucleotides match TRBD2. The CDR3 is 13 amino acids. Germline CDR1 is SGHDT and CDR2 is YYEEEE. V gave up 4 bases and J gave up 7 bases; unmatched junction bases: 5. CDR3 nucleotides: TGTGCCAGCAGCCTGGGACTAGCGCGGGAGCAGTACTTC. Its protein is CASSLGLAREQYF.

The CDR3 is CASRAGGRVDQPQHF. In nucleotides, the CDR3 is TGTGCCAGCAGGGCGGGGGGGAGGGTAGATCAGCCCCAGCATTTT. The chain joins TRBV28 to TRBJ1-5, with a tentative D call TRBD1 (5 bases). The CDR3 contains 15 residues. CDR1 and CDR2 from the germline V gene are MDHEN and SYDVKM. V gave up 6 bases and J gave up 5 bases, with 17 bases separating them.

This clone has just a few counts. The CDR3: CASSLRAGPKETQYF. The CDR3 bases are TGTGCCAGCAGCTTAAGAGCGGGGCCAAAAGAGACCCAGTACTTC. The chain has TRBV6-1 and TRBJ2-5; 7 bases agree with TRBD2. The ends lost 6 bases at V and 3 bases at J; junction bases unmatched: 10. The CDR3 has 15 residues. Per germline, CDR1 MNHNS and CDR2 SASEGT.

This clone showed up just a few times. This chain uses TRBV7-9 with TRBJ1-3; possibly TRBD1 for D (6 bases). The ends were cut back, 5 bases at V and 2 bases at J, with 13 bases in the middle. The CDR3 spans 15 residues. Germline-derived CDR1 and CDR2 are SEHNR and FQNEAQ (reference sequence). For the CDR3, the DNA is TGTGCCAGCAGCGAGGGACAAAGTACTGGAAACACCATATATTTT. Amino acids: CASSEGQSTGNTIYF.

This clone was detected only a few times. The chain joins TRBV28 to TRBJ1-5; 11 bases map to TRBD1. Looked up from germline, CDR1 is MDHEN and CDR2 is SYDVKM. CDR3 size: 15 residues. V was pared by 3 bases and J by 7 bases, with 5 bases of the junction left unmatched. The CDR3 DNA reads TGTGCCAGCAGTTTCGGGACAGGGGGAAAGCAGCCCCAGCATTTT. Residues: CASSFGTGGKQPQHF.

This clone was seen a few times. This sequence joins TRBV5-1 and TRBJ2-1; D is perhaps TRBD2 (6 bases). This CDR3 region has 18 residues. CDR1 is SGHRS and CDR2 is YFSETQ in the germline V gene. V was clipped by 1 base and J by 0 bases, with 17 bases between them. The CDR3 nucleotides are TGCGCCAGCAGCTTGCCTTCAGGCGCGGGGAGCTCCTACAATGAGCAGTTCTTC. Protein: CASSLPSGAGSSYNEQFF.

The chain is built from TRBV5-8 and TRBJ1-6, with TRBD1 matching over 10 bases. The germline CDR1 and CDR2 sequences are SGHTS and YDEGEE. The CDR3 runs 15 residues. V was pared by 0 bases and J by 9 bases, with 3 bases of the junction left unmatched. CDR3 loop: CASSLAGTGVSPLHF. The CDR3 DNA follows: TGTGCCAGCAGCTTGGCCGGGACAGGGGTTTCACCCCTCCACTTT.

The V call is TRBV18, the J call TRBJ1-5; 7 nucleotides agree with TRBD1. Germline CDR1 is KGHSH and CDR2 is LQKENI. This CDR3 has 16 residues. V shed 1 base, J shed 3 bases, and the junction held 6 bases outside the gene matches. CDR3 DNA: TGTGCCAGCTCACCACGCACGACAGGGCCCAATCAGCCCCAGCATTTT. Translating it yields CASSPRTTGPNQPQHF.

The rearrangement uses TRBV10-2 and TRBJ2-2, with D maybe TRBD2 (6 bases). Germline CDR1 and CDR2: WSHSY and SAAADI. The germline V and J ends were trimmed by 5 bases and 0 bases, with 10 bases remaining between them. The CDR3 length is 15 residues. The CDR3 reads CASSSPSANTGELFF. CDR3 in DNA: TGCGCCAGCAGTTCCCCTAGCGCGAACACCGGGGAGCTGTTTTTT.

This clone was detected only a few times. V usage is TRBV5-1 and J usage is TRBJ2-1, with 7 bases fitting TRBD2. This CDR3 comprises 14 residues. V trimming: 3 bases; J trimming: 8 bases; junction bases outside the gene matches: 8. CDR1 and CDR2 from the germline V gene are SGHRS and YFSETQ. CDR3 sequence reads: CASSWGGIGYEQFF. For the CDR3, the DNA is TGCGCCAGCAGCTGGGGAGGGATCGGCTATGAGCAGTTCTTC.

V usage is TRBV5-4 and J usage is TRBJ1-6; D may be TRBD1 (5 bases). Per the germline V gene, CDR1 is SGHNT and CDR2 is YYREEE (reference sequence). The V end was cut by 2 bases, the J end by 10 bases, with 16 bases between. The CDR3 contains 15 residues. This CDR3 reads CASSFGGSTGSPLHF. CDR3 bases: TGTGCCAGCAGCTTCGGGGGGTCTACAGGATCACCCCTCCACTTT. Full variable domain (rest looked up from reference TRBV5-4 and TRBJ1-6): ETGVTQSPTHLIKTRGQQVTLRCSSQSGHNTVSWYQQALGQGPQFIFQYYREEENGRGNFPPRFSGLQFPNYSSELNVNALELDDSALYLCASSFGGSTGSPLHFGNGTRLTVT.

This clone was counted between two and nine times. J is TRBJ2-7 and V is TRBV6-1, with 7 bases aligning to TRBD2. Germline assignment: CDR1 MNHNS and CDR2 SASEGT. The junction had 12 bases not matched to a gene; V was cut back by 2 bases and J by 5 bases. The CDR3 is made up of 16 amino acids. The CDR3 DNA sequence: TGTGCCAGCAGTGAAACTCCGCGGGGGAGTGGGGACGAGCAGTACTTC. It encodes CASSETPRGSGDEQYF.

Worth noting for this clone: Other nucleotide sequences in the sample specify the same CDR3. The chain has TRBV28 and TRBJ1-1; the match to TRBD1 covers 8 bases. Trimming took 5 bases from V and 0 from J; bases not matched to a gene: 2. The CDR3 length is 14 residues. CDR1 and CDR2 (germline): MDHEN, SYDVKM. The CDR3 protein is CASSGQGMNTEAFF. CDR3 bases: TGTGCCAGCAGTGGACAGGGAATGAACACTGAAGCTTTCTTT.

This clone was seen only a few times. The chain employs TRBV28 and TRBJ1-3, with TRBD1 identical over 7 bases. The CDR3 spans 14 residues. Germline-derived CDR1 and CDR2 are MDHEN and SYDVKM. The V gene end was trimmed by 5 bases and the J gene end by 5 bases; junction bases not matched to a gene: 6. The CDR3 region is CASSEGTVRNTIYF. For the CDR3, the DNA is TGTGCCAGCAGTGAGGGGACAGTCAGAAACACCATATATTTT.

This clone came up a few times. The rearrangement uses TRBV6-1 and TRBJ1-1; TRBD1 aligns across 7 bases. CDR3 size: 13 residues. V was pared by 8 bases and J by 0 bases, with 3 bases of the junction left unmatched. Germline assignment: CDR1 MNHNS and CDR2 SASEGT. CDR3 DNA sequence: TGTGCCAGCGCGGGACAGATGAACACTGAAGCTTTCTTT. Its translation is CASAGQMNTEAFF.

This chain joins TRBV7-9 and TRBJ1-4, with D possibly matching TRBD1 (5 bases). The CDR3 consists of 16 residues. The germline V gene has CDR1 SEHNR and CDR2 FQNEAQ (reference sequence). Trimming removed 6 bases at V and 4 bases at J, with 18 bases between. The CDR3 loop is CASRPAGVGLNEKLFF. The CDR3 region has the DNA TGTGCCAGCAGGCCTGCGGGGGTAGGGCTTAATGAAAAACTGTTTTTT.

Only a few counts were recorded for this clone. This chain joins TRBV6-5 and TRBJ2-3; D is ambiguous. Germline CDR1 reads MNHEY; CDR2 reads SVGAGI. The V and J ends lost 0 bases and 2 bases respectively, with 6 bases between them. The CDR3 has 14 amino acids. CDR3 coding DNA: TGTGCCAGCAGTTACTCAGCTAACACAGATACGCAGTATTTT. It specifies CASSYSANTDTQYF.

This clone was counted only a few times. The CDR3 protein is CASSDSRGGVGYTF. CDR3 DNA: TGTGCCAGCAGTGATAGTAGGGGGGGTGTTGGCTACACCTTC. The chain joins TRBV2 to TRBJ1-2, with TRBD1 as a possible D gene (6 bases). V lost 3 bases, J lost 7 bases, and 15 bases lay in between. The CDR3 runs to 14 residues. The germline V gene encodes CDR1 SNHLY and CDR2 FYNNEI. Filled out from reference TRBV2 and TRBJ1-2, the complete variable domain reads EPEVTQTPSHQVTQMGQEVILRCVPISNHLYFYWYRQILGQKVEFLVSFYNNEISEKSEIFDDQFSVERPDGSNFTLKIRSTKLEDSAMYFCASSDSRGGVGYTFGSGTRLTVV.

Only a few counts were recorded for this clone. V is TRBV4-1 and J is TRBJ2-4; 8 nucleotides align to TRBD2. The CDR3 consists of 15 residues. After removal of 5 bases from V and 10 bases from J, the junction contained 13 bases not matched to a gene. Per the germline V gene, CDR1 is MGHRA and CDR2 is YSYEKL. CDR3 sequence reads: CASSGTRGGFRIQYF. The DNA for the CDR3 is TGCGCCAGCAGCGGGACTAGGGGGGGTTTTAGGATTCAGTACTTC.

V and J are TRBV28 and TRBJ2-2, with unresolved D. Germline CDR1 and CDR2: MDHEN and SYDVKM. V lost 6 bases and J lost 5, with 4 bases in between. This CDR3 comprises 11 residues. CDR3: CASSYTGELFF. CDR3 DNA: TGTGCCAGCAGCTATACCGGGGAGCTGTTTTTT. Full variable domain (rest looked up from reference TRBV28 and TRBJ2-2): DVKVTQSSRYLVKRTGEKVFLECVQDMDHENMFWYRQDPGLGLRLIYFSYDVKMKEKGDIPEGYSVSREKKERFSLILESASTNQTSMYLCASSYTGELFFGEGSRLTVL.

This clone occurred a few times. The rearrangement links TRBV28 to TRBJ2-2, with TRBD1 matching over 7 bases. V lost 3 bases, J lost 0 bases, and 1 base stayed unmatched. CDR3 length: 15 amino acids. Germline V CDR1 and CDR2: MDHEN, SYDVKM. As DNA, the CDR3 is TGTGCCAGCAGTTTGGGACAGCCGAACACCGGGGAGCTGTTTTTT. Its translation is CASSLGQPNTGELFF.

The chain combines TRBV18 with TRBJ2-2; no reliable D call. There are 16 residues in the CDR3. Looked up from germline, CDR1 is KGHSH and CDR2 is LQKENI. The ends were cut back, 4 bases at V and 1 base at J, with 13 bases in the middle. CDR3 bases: TGTGCCAGCTCACTAGAGCGTTATAAGAACACCGGGGAGCTGTTTTTT. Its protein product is CASSLERYKNTGELFF.